A selection of T cell receptor beta chains follows, all from one sample in a study of T cells in Graves' hyperthyroidism and ophthalmopathy. Each CDR3 protein gets one entry after TCRdb re-called the multiplex PCR reads with MiXCR. This table has around 690,000 distinct CDR3 sequences, around 16% appearing once. Sample: blood. The receptors originated from a man in his fifties or sixties with Graves' hyperthyroidism. CDR3s include the opening cysteine and the closing phenylalanine or tryptophan. The D gene is left open where the match is weak. The listing skips clone size in some rows; elsewhere it reads once, few, many or a size class.

>TRBJ2-1|TRBV4-3|TRBD2|-
CASSQWTAGVNEQFF
TGCGCCAGCAGCCAGTGGACGGCGGGGGTGAATGAGCAGTTCTTC
>TRBJ2-3|TRBV28|TRBD2|many
CASRLRTSGMKDTQYF
TGTGCCAGCAGGCTCAGGACTAGCGGGATGAAAGATACGCAGTATTTT
>TRBJ2-7|TRBV9|-|many
CASSGTGTAFSYEQYF
TGTGCCAGCAGCGGTACCGGGACGGCGTTTTCCTACGAGCAGTACTTC
>TRBJ2-1|TRBV24-1|TRBD2|few
CAAGGSSYNEQFF
TGTGCCGCCGGGGGGTCATCCTACAATGAGCAGTTCTTC
>TRBJ2-5|TRBV7-2|-|many
CASSLSTGEGLQTQYF
TGTGCCAGCAGCTTAAGTACAGGGGAGGGCCTGCAGACCCAGTACTTC
>TRBJ1-2|TRBV7-2|TRBD1|many
CASSSSRGQGYGYTF
TGTGCCAGCAGCTCCTCACGGGGACAGGGTTATGGCTACACCTTC
>TRBJ2-3|TRBV9|TRBD2|few
CASSVGVREGTDTQYF
TGTGCCAGCAGCGTAGGGGTGAGGGAGGGGACAGATACGCAGTATTTT
>TRBJ2-1|TRBV2|-|few
CASSDRLVTFCNEQFF
TGTGCCAGCAGTGACCGGCTAGTCACTTTTTGTAATGAGCAGTTCTTC
>TRBJ2-4|TRBV28|-|few
CATRFYWGPAIQYF
TGTGCCACAAGATTCTACTGGGGACCGGCGATTCAGTACTTC
>TRBJ2-3|TRBV19|TRBD2|-
CASSWREGLKDTQYF
TGTGCCAGTAGTTGGAGGGAGGGCCTTAAAGATACGCAGTATTTT
>TRBJ2-3|TRBV20-1|TRBD2|-
CSAPSGRALSTDTQYF
TGCAGTGCACCTAGCGGGAGGGCCTTGAGCACAGATACGCAGTATTTT
>TRBJ2-5|TRBV24-1|-|many
CATSQTELAETQYF
TGTGCCACCAGTCAGACGGAACTGGCAGAGACCCAGTACTTC
>TRBJ2-1|TRBV20-1|TRBD2|-
CSARPPSGTYNEQFF
TGCAGTGCTAGGCCCCCTAGCGGGACTTACAATGAGCAGTTCTTC
>TRBJ1-4|TRBV28|-|many
CASSLWATTNEKLFF
TGTGCCAGCAGTTTATGGGCAACAACTAATGAAAAACTGTTTTTT
>TRBJ2-7|TRBV12-3/TRBV12-4|-|many
CASSRGAAGSSYEQYF
TGTGCCAGCAGTCGGGGGGCAGCGGGGAGCTCCTACGAGCAGTACTTC
>TRBJ2-7|TRBV20-1|-|few
CSARRDSRGNEQYF
TGCAGTGCTAGACGGGACAGTCGGGGGAACGAGCAGTACTTC
>TRBJ2-7|TRBV5-6|TRBD1|few
CASSSGQAAYEQYF
TGTGCCAGCAGCTCAGGACAGGCCGCCTACGAGCAGTACTTC
>TRBJ2-7|TRBV28|TRBD1|many
CASSPGQGAREQYF
TGTGCCAGCAGCCCGGGACAGGGGGCGCGGGAGCAGTACTTC
>TRBJ2-1|TRBV28|-|many
CASSQFPNEQFF
TGTGCCAGCAGTCAATTTCCCAATGAGCAGTTCTTC
>TRBJ2-3|TRBV30|-|-
CAWSVRDTQYF
TGTGCCTGGAGTGTCCGGGATACGCAGTATTTT
>TRBJ2-5|TRBV19|-|few
CASSPTGRLQETQYF
TGTGCCAGTAGTCCCACAGGGCGACTCCAAGAGACCCAGTACTTC
>TRBJ2-1|TRBV4-3|-|-
CASSQDRQGRHNEQFF
TGCGCCAGCAGCCAAGATCGGCAGGGAAGACACAATGAGCAGTTCTTC
>TRBJ2-1|TRBV6-1|TRBD2|-
CASSETREGRGEQFF
TGTGCCAGCAGTGAAACGAGGGAGGGCCGGGGTGAGCAGTTCTTC
>TRBJ2-2|TRBV12-3/TRBV12-4|TRBD1|many
CASSPDRGTGELFF
TGTGCCAGCAGTCCCGACAGGGGCACCGGGGAGCTGTTTTTT
>TRBJ2-1|TRBV24-1|-|many
CATSDYGNEQFF
TGTGCCACCAGTGATTATGGCAATGAGCAGTTCTTC
>TRBJ2-7|TRBV19|TRBD2|-
CASSIRTSAYEQYF
TGTGCCAGTAGTATTCGGACTAGCGCATACGAGCAGTACTTC
>TRBJ2-1|TRBV9|-|-
CASSVEKHNEQFF
TGTGCCAGCAGCGTAGAGAAGCACAATGAGCAGTTCTTC
>TRBJ2-7|TRBV20-1|TRBD2|once
CSAPPPTSGLSYEQYF
TGCAGTGCGCCCCCCCCGACTAGCGGGCTCTCCTACGAGCAGTACTTC
>TRBJ2-6|TRBV30|-|-
CAWSVQGPSGANVLTF
TGTGCCTGGAGTGTACAGGGTCCCTCTGGGGCCAACGTCCTGACTTTC
>TRBJ1-1|TRBV2|TRBD1|-
CASSVGQGRAEAFF
TGTGCCAGCAGTGTTGGACAGGGGAGGGCTGAAGCTTTCTTT
>TRBJ1-1|TRBV20-1|-|-
CSARDPFSGTEAFF
TGCAGTGCTAGAGATCCCTTTTCGGGAACTGAAGCTTTCTTT
>TRBJ2-2|TRBV27|TRBD1|few
CASSLDRGPYTGELFF
TGTGCCAGCAGTTTAGATAGGGGGCCATACACCGGGGAGCTGTTTTTT
>TRBJ2-7|TRBV29-1|TRBD2|few
CSVVTGLLAGGRGSEQYF
TGCAGCGTTGTTACCGGTCTATTAGCGGGAGGGCGGGGCTCCGAGCAGTACTTC
>TRBJ1-4|TRBV2|-|many
CASSDFTRNEKLFF
TGTGCCAGCAGTGATTTTACAAGGAATGAAAAACTGTTTTTT
>TRBJ1-3|TRBV19|-|-
CASSISSGGKYTIYF
TGTGCCAGTAGTATTTCTTCGGGGGGCAAGTACACCATATATTTT
>TRBJ2-2|TRBV24-1|-|few
CATSDWRSGNTGELFF
TGTGCCACCAGTGATTGGAGGAGTGGGAACACCGGGGAGCTGTTTTTT
>TRBJ1-1|TRBV10-3|-|many
CAISDMQGNPSFF
TGTGCCATCAGTGATATGCAGGGGAATCCGTCTTTCTTT
>TRBJ1-1|TRBV12-3/TRBV12-4|TRBD1|many
CASSPAPDRKTNTEAFF
TGTGCCAGCAGCCCCGCCCCGGACAGGAAGACGAACACTGAAGCTTTCTTT
>TRBJ2-7|TRBV7-9|-|-
CASTQTYEQHF
TGTGCCAGCACCCAGACCTACGAGCAGCACTTC
>TRBJ1-5|TRBV12-3/TRBV12-4|-|many
CASSFAVVGNQPQHF
TGTGCCAGCAGTTTCGCGGTTGTAGGCAATCAGCCCCAGCATTTT
>TRBJ2-2|TRBV6-5|TRBD1|few
CASSYSTGGTGELFF
TGTGCCAGCAGTTACTCAACAGGGGGAACCGGGGAGCTGTTTTTT
>TRBJ1-1|TRBV7-9|-|many
CASSLQAVNREAFF
TGTGCCAGCAGCTTACAGGCGGTGAACAGAGAAGCTTTCTTT
>TRBJ2-1|TRBV6-1|-|-
CASSWTLGSREQFF
TGTGCCAGCAGCTGGACTCTGGGAAGTCGGGAGCAGTTCTTC
>TRBJ1-2|TRBV3-1|-|many
CASSPTGGHYGYTF
TGTGCCAGCAGCCCGACTGGAGGTCACTATGGCTACACCTTC
>TRBJ1-2|TRBV27|-|few
CASSPRGSRGNGYTF
TGTGCCAGCAGTCCCCGGGGCAGCCGAGGTAATGGCTACACCTTC
>TRBJ2-2|TRBV14|-|many
CASGVRNTGELFF
TGTGCCAGCGGGGTCAGAAACACCGGGGAGCTGTTTTTT
>TRBJ2-1|TRBV7-8|TRBD2|many
CASSLRTSGSEQFF
TGTGCCAGCAGCCTACGGACTAGCGGGAGTGAGCAGTTCTTC
>TRBJ1-2|TRBV28|-|many
CASSTYGLAGERGGGYTF
TGTGCCAGCAGTACATACGGACTAGCGGGAGAAAGAGGCGGTGGCTACACCTTC
>TRBJ2-5|TRBV29-1|TRBD2|-
CSVETGTSVPETQYF
TGCAGCGTTGAGACCGGGACTAGCGTCCCTGAGACCCAGTACTTC
>TRBJ2-5|TRBV10-3|-|many
CAIWAKETQYF
TGTGCCATCTGGGCGAAAGAGACCCAGTACTTC
>TRBJ2-1|TRBV29-1|TRBD2|few
CSSGLASNEQFF
TGCAGCTCGGGACTAGCTAGCAATGAGCAGTTCTTC
>TRBJ2-3|TRBV7-3|-|many
CASSLAVGTDTQYF
TGTGCCAGCAGTTTAGCGGTGGGCACAGATACGCAGTATTTT
>TRBJ2-7|TRBV27|-|many
CASSWGESAYEQYF
TGTGCCAGCAGTTGGGGGGAGTCGGCCTACGAGCAGTACTTC
>TRBJ1-3|TRBV28|-|many
CASSSTIPTRASGNTIYF
TGTGCCAGCAGTTCTACAATCCCTACACGGGCCTCTGGAAACACCATATATTTT
>TRBJ1-5|TRBV28|-|-
CASSLSMTSQPQHF
TGTGCCAGCAGTTTGAGTATGACGTCGCAGCCCCAGCATTTT
>TRBJ2-7|TRBV10-3|-|many
CAISGAGRTYEQYF
TGTGCCATCAGTGGGGCGGGCCGGACCTACGAGCAGTACTTC